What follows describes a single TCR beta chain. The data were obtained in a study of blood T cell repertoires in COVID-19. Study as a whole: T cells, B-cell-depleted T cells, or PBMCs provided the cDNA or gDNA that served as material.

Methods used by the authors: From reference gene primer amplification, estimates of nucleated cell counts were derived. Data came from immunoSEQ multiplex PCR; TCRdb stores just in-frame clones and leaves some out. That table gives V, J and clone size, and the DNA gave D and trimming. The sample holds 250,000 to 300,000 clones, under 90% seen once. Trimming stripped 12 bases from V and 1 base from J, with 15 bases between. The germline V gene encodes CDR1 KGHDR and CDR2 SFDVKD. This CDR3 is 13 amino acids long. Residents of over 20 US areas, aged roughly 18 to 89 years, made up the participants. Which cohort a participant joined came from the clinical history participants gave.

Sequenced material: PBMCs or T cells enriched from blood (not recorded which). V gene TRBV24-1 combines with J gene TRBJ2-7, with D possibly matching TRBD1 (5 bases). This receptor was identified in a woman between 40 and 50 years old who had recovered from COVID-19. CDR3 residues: CAPSLRVSYEQYF. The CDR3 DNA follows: TGTGCCCCCTCACTCAGGGTTTCCTACGAGCAGTACTTC.